This T cell receptor beta chain was captured by sequencing in a study of T cell repertoires in cytomegalovirus infection. General study points: It was HLA-C-restricted CMV-specific TCR beta clonotypes that dominated the response ex vivo.

In this sample, this clonotype turned up a few times. The antigen is not known. The germline V gene encodes CDR1 MNHNS and CDR2 SASEGT. Trimming took off 5 bases at V and 7 bases at J, with 21 bases between the two ends. This CDR3 contains 16 residues. TCRdb ran MiXCR on the reads and lists one entry per CDR3 protein. Of some 940,000 distinct CDR3 sequences listed, approximately 31% were seen once; the top ten hold about an eighth. The sequence derives from a human donor in good health (CMV status not recorded). Some clones in this sample may be carry-over from other donors' samples. The sample consisted of cultured CD8+ T cells from PBMCs, taken from culture after CMV antigen stimulation. J is TRBJ2-1 and V is TRBV6-1; D is perhaps TRBD2 (5 bases). In nucleotides, the CDR3 is TGTGCCAGCAGTTACTCTTACACCCCGGGGAAGAATGAGCAGTTCTTC. Translating it yields CASSYSYTPGKNEQFF.